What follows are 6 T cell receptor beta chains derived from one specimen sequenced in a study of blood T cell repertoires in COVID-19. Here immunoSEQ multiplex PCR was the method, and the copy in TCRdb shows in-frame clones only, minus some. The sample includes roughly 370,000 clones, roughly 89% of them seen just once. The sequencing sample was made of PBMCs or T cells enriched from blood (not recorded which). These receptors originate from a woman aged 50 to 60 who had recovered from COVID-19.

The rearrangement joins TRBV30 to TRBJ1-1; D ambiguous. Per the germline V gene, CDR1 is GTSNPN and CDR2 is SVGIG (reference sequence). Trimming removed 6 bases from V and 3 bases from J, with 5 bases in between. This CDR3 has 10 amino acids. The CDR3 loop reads CACLYTEAFF. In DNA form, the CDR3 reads TGTGCCTGCCTATACACTGAAGCTTTCTTT.

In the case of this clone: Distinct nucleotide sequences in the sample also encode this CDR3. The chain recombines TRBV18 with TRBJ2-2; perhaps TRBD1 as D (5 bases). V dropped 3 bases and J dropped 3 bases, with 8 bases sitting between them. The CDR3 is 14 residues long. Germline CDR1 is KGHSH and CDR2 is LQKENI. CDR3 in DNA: TGTGCCAGCTCACCCCAGGGATACACCGGGGAGCTGTTTTTT. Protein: CASSPQGYTGELFF.

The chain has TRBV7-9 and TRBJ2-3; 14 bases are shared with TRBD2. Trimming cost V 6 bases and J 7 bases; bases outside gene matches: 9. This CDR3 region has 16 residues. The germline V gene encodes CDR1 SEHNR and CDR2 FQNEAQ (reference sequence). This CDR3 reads CASRATSGGAYNTQYF. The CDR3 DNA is TGTGCCAGCAGAGCGACTAGCGGGGGGGCCTATAATACGCAGTATTTT.

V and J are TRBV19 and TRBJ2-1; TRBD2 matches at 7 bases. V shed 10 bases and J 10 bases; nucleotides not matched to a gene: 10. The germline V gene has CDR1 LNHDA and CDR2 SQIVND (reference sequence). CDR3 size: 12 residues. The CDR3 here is CATREGPKEQFF. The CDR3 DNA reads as TGTGCCACCAGGGAGGGGCCCAAGGAGCAGTTCTTC.

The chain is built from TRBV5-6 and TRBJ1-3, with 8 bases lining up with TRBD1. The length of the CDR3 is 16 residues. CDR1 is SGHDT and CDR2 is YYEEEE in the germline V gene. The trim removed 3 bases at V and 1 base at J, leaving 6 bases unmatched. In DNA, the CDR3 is TGTGCCAGCAGCTACCCCTGGACAGGGTCTGGAAACACCATATATTTT. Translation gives CASSYPWTGSGNTIYF.

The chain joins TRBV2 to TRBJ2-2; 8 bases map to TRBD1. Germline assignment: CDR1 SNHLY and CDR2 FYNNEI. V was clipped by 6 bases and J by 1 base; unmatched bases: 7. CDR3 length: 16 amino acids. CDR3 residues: CASSQGQGGNTGELFF. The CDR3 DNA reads TGTGCCAGCAGCCAAGGACAGGGAGGGAACACCGGGGAGCTGTTTTTT.